Presented here are 9 T cell receptor beta chains from one specimen sequenced in a study of identical twins. TCRdb passed the 5' RACE reads through MiXCR, listing each CDR3 protein once. The table lists around 960,000 distinct CDR3 sequences, around 12% of them singletons, with 1.5% to 2% in the top ten. The same sample was also used in a study of yellow fever vaccine responses in identical twins.

The sequencing input was PBMCs. The receptor set was obtained from a woman younger than 30 in good health.

This clonotype showed up many times. V is TRBV29-1 and J is TRBJ2-3; no clear D. The CDR3 consists of 13 residues. V gave up 6 bases and J gave up 4 bases, with 14 bases separating them. Germline V lookup: CDR1 SQVTM, CDR2 ANQGSEA. CDR3: CSVPQVLADTQYF. The CDR3 coding sequence is TGCAGCGTCCCCCAGGTTCTGGCAGATACGCAGTATTTT.

The chain couples TRBV12-3 or TRBV12-4 to TRBJ2-2; perhaps TRBD1 as D (5 bases). The CDR3 totals 15 residues. V dropped 7 bases and J dropped 1 base, with 13 bases sitting between them. The CDR3 reads CASTLLGQNTGELFF. CDR3 coding DNA: TGTGCCAGCACCCTATTAGGACAGAACACCGGGGAGCTGTTTTTT.

The V call is TRBV7-8, the J call TRBJ1-6; D gene uncertain. The germline V gene encodes CDR1 SGHVS and CDR2 FQNEAQ. V dropped 2 bases and J dropped 9 bases, with 14 bases sitting between them. This CDR3 spans 15 amino acids. CDR3 amino acids: CASSLLQPPTSPLHF. CDR3 sequence (DNA): TGTGCCAGCAGCTTACTCCAGCCTCCTACTTCACCCCTCCACTTT.

This clonotype showed up many times. V is TRBV5-1 and J is TRBJ1-1, with TRBD1 as a possible D gene (5 bases). The CDR3 covers 14 residues. V lost 4 bases and J 1 base, leaving 11 bases between the germline ends. Looked up from germline, CDR1 is SGHRS and CDR2 is YFSETQ. In DNA form, the CDR3 reads TGCGCCAGCAGCACGGGACGAACGAACACTGAAGCTTTCTTT. It encodes CASSTGRTNTEAFF. The full variable domain, with the rest looked up from reference TRBV5-1 and TRBJ1-1, is KAGVTQTPRYLIKTRGQQVTLSCSPISGHRSVSWYQQTPGQGLQFLFEYFSETQRNKGNFPGRFSGRQFSNSRSEMNVSTLELGDSALYLCASSTGRTNTEAFFGQGTRLTVV.

This clonotype was recorded a few times. The chain employs TRBV29-1 and TRBJ2-2, with a weak D call TRBD2 (6 bases). Germline loops: CDR1 SQVTM, CDR2 ANQGSEA. The CDR3 has 13 residues. The ends were cut back, 4 bases at V and 6 bases at J, with 12 bases in the middle. CDR3 nucleotides: TGCAGCGTTGTCGGAGGGTTCCCCGGGGAGCTGTTTTTT. This translates into CSVVGGFPGELFF.

The J gene is TRBJ2-3, the V gene TRBV20-1; D unclear. The CDR3 totals 10 residues. The germline CDR1 and CDR2 sequences are DFQATT and SNEGSKA (reference sequence). The CDR3 loop is CSLLGDTQYF. In DNA form, the CDR3 reads TGCAGCCTGCTAGGAGATACGCAGTATTTT.

This clonotype turned up a few times. This chain joins TRBV12-3 or TRBV12-4 and TRBJ2-6, with a weak D call TRBD1 (6 bases). The CDR3 extends over 18 amino acids. Between the trimmed V and J ends, which lost 6 bases and 2 bases, there was a span of 20 bases. For the CDR3, the DNA is TGTGCCAGCAGCACTACGCTACAGGGTGAGGCTGGGGCCAACGTCCTGACTTTC. Translation: CASSTTLQGEAGANVLTF.

V is TRBV7-2 and J is TRBJ2-5; D is possibly TRBD2 (6 bases). The germline gives CDR1 SGHTA, CDR2 FQGNSA. This CDR3 region has 13 residues. Trimming took off 6 bases at V and 3 bases at J, with 11 bases between the two ends. CDR3 sequence reads: CASRSSVKETQYF. The CDR3 DNA sequence: TGTGCCAGCAGGTCTAGCGTGAAAGAGACCCAGTACTTC.

The chain links TRBV5-1 to TRBJ2-1; TRBD2 agrees at 9 bases. Germline assignment: CDR1 SGHRS and CDR2 YFSETQ. CDR3 length: 14 residues. The J segment lost 9 bases and the V segment lost 5 bases, leaving 9 bases of the junction unmatched. This chain's CDR3 is CASRVASGVGEQFF. As DNA, the CDR3 is TGCGCCAGCAGAGTGGCTAGCGGGGTTGGTGAGCAGTTCTTC.